This T cell receptor (beta chain) was sequenced in a study of cytomegalovirus exposure and HLA in healthy donors. As for the study in general: Out of approximately 170 million T cells, an earlier analysis found fewer than 140 million unique TCR beta sequences in total. Study conclusions and caveats: Some segments of the V type, notably TRBV6-2 and TRBV6-3, were excluded as indistinguishable. Previously analyzed data showed that most TCR beta V segments were productive at a frequency of about 87% or about 30%.

The PCR used 60 Vbeta and 13 Jbeta primers. Assay: immunoSEQ multiplex PCR; the TCRdb copy retains only in-frame clones and omits some. Altogether about 140,000 clones are present, more than 60% being singletons, with the ten largest covering approximately 10%. This clone was detected a few times. Its antigen remains unknown. Nominally healthy donors were sampled, though unrecorded immune exposures were likely. This CDR3 region has 14 residues. The junction had 4 bases not matched to a gene; V was cut back by 6 bases and J by 0 bases. Germline values: CDR1 SGDLS, CDR2 YYNGEE. The chain employs TRBV9 and TRBJ1-1; 8 bases line up with TRBD1. The sample was PBMCs. The sequence was collected from a man between 18 and 29 years old in good health and CMV-seropositive. The CDR3 loop is CASTMGQVNTEAFF. CDR3 DNA sequence: TGTGCCAGCACCATGGGACAGGTGAACACTGAAGCTTTCTTT.